These 23 T cell receptor beta chains share one sample of origin, sequenced in a study of T cell responses to AZD1222 COVID-19 vaccine. Some clones are missing from TCRdb's copy, which holds only in-frame ones; the method was immunoSEQ multiplex PCR. The sample holds roughly 79,000 clones, 70% to 85% seen once. This specimen consisted of peripheral blood, obtained on day 0 of AZD1222 vaccination. These receptors were obtained from an adult in good health.

This chain links TRBV20-1 with TRBJ1-5, with D possibly being TRBD1 (5 bases). The CDR3 loop spans 15 amino acids. The ends were cut back, 3 bases at V and 2 bases at J, with 14 bases in the middle. In germline, CDR1 is DFQATT, CDR2 SNEGSKA (reference sequence). The CDR3 loop is CSASGLLGGNQPQHF. The CDR3 DNA reads TGCAGTGCTAGTGGGCTTTTGGGGGGCAATCAGCCCCAGCATTTT.

The chain is built from TRBV2 and TRBJ1-5; 7 bases fit TRBD1. With 8 bases clipped from V and 5 bases from J, the junction kept 3 bases outside the gene matches. This CDR3 spans 12 amino acids. CDR1 and CDR2 (germline): SNHLY, FYNNEI. The CDR3 DNA sequence: TGTGCCAGCCGGGACAGCTATCAGCCCCAGCATTTT. This encodes CASRDSYQPQHF.

A few counts support this clone. This rearrangement joins TRBV7-8 to TRBJ1-1; no clear D gene. CDR1 and CDR2 from the germline V gene are SGHVS and FQNEAQ. The CDR3 covers 13 residues. Trimming left V 5 bases short and J 0 bases short, with 7 bases between. CDR3 protein: CASSRTMNTEAFF. CDR3 in DNA: TGTGCCAGCAGCCGTACGATGAACACTGAAGCTTTCTTT.

V is TRBV2 and J is TRBJ1-5, with D uncertain. The CDR3 contains 13 residues. V lost 10 bases to trimming and J lost 0 bases, with 10 bases between them. CDR1 is SNHLY, CDR2 FYNNEI, per germline. CDR3: CAIQQDSNQPQHF. The CDR3 DNA is TGTGCCATCCAGCAGGATAGCAATCAGCCCCAGCATTTT.

This chain links TRBV6-5 with TRBJ1-4; D unresolved. The V end was cut by 0 bases, the J end by 3 bases, with 8 bases between. CDR1 is MNHEY and CDR2 is SVGAGI in the germline V gene. This CDR3 spans 15 amino acids. The CDR3 DNA reads TGTGCCAGCAGTTACTCATGGCTTCCTAATGAAAAACTGTTTTTT. This encodes CASSYSWLPNEKLFF.

This clone was detected only once. The CDR3 DNA is TGTGCCAGCAGCTCCCTAGTCGGGGAGCTGTTTTTT. Protein product: CASSSLVGELFF. The V call is TRBV7-9, the J call TRBJ2-2; D uncertain. The CDR3 contains 12 residues. V lost 4 bases to trimming and J lost 7 bases, with 7 bases between them. The V gene's germline CDR1 is SEHNR and CDR2 FQNEAQ (reference sequence).

The V call is TRBV5-1, the J call TRBJ1-4; 9 positions match TRBD1. This CDR3 has 15 amino acids. J gave up 7 bases and V 0 bases, and 4 bases lay outside the gene matches. From germline, CDR1 is SGHRS and CDR2 YFSETQ. Here the CDR3 DNA reads TGCGCCAGCAGCTTGGGGGGACAGGGCGGTGAAAAACTGTTTTTT. Its protein is CASSLGGQGGEKLFF.

This chain uses TRBV9 with TRBJ2-5; the D call may be TRBD1 or TRBD2 (5 bases each). The germline V gene encodes CDR1 SGDLS and CDR2 YYNGEE. The CDR3 is 16 residues long. Trimming left V 0 bases short and J 5 bases short, with 17 bases between. CDR3 bases: TGTGCCAGCAGCGTAGCCGGAGTCGGGGCGACCGAGACCCAGTACTTC. Translated: CASSVAGVGATETQYF.

This clone was counted at least ten times. The J gene is TRBJ2-7, the V gene TRBV7-9; maybe TRBD1 (6 bases). The CDR3 runs 14 residues. Germline V lookup: CDR1 SEHNR, CDR2 FQNEAQ (reference sequence). Trimming removed 5 bases at V and 2 bases at J, with 13 bases between. In nucleotides, the CDR3 is TGTGCCAGCAGCGTGACAGGTGTTACCTACGAGCAGTACTTC. It translates to CASSVTGVTYEQYF.

This chain links TRBV5-4 with TRBJ2-2; no clear D gene. The germline gives CDR1 SGHNT, CDR2 YYREEE (reference sequence). V was pared by 4 bases and J by 8 bases, with 9 bases between. The CDR3 contains 12 residues. The CDR3 spells CASSRALGELFF. CDR3 nucleotides: TGTGCCAGCAGCCGGGCGTTGGGGGAGCTGTTTTTT.

This clone appeared a few times. The chain links TRBV19 to TRBJ1-5; a possible D gene is TRBD1 (5 bases). This CDR3 region has 12 residues. V was cut by 6 bases and J by 7 bases, with 10 bases left in between. In germline, CDR1 is LNHDA, CDR2 SQIVND (reference sequence). CDR3 bases: TGTGCCAGTAGAGGGGCAGGGCAGCCCCAGCATTTT. Protein product: CASRGAGQPQHF.

The chain carries TRBV14 and TRBJ2-1; D unclear. With 1 base removed from V and 5 bases from J, the gap between germline ends came to 9 bases. The CDR3 consists of 14 residues. The germline V gene has CDR1 SGHDN and CDR2 FVKESK. For the CDR3, the DNA is TGTGCCAGCAGCCAAGTACCCAGTAACAATGAGCAGTTCTTC. Its translation is CASSQVPSNNEQFF.

The V gene is TRBV21-1, the J gene TRBJ1-1; the listed D gene, TRBD1, was not tested against the DNA. TRBV21-1 is a documented pseudogene. The CDR3 is 19 residues long. Here the CDR3 DNA reads TGTGCCAGCAGCAAAAGGGGGCCGGGAGAAAGCAGGGCGAACACTGAAGCTTTCTTT. Amino acids: CASSKRGPGESRANTEAFF.

In this sample, this clone turned up once. The V gene is TRBV7-2, the J gene TRBJ1-4, with a tentative D call TRBD1 (6 bases). V dropped 5 bases and J dropped 8 bases, with 21 bases sitting between them. The CDR3 is 16 amino acids. Germline loops: CDR1 SGHTA, CDR2 FQGNSA. The CDR3: CASSPTTWGAGEKLFF. For the CDR3, the DNA is TGTGCCAGCAGCCCAACAACCTGGGGGGCCGGGGAAAAACTGTTTTTT.

This rearrangement joins TRBV5-1 to TRBJ2-1; 12 bases match TRBD2. Losses at the gene ends were 0 bases for V and 10 bases for J; bases not matched to a gene: 2. CDR1 is SGHRS and CDR2 is YFSETQ in the germline V gene. There are 14 residues in the CDR3. For the CDR3, the DNA is TGCGCCAGCAGCTTGGGACTAGCGGGAGACGAGCAGTTCTTC. Encoded protein: CASSLGLAGDEQFF. Full variable domain (rest looked up from reference TRBV5-1 and TRBJ2-1): KAGVTQTPRYLIKTRGQQVTLSCSPISGHRSVSWYQQTPGQGLQFLFEYFSETQRNKGNFPGRFSGRQFSNSRSEMNVSTLELGDSALYLCASSLGLAGDEQFFGPGTRLTVL.

The J gene is TRBJ2-7, the V gene TRBV7-2, with 10 bases fitting TRBD1. Germline V gene lookup returns CDR1 SGHTA and CDR2 FQGNSA. V shed 5 bases and J 6 bases; nucleotides not matched to a gene: 10. This CDR3 is 15 amino acids long. In DNA, the CDR3 is TGTGCCAGCAGCCCGAGACAGGGGGCCCTTTCCGAGCAGTACTTC. This gives the protein CASSPRQGALSEQYF. The full variable domain, in which reference TRBV7-2 and TRBJ2-7 provide the parts outside the CDR3, is GAGVSQSPSNKVTEKGKDVELRCDPISGHTALYWYRQSLGQGLEFLIYFQGNSAPDKSGLPSDRFSAERTGGSVSTLTIQRTQQEDSAVYLCASSPRQGALSEQYFGPGTRLTVT.

This clone was recorded a few times. The V gene is TRBV11-3, the J gene TRBJ2-7; D might be TRBD1 or TRBD2, each matching 5 bases. The ends were cut back, 2 bases at V and 6 bases at J, with 11 bases in the middle. From germline, CDR1 is SGHNT and CDR2 YENEEA. This CDR3 has 13 residues. In nucleotides, the CDR3 is TGTGCCAGCAGCTTAAGGGACCCAGGCGAGCAGTACTTC. This translates into CASSLRDPGEQYF.

There are a few counts of this clone. DNA of the CDR3: TGTGCCAGCAGCCAAGGGGGATTCATGAACACTGAAGCTTTCTTT. Its translation is CASSQGGFMNTEAFF. The chain couples TRBV3-1 (or the pseudogene TRBV3-2) to TRBJ1-1, with no clear D. With 1 base removed from V and 0 bases from J, the gap between germline ends came to 9 bases. The CDR3 is 15 residues long. The germline CDR1 and CDR2 sequences are LGHDT and YNNKEL (reference sequence).

This clone was counted a single time. The chain couples TRBV5-6 to TRBJ2-3; D could derive from TRBD1 or TRBD2 (5 bases each). V was pared by 1 base and J by 4 bases, with 19 bases between. From germline, CDR1 is SGHDT and CDR2 YYEEEE. The CDR3 sequence is 17 residues long. CDR3 amino acids: CASSLRDRPDGADTQYF. The DNA for the CDR3 is TGTGCCAGCAGCTTGAGGGACCGCCCGGATGGTGCAGATACGCAGTATTTT. Based on the CDR3 plus reference TRBV5-6 and TRBJ2-3, the full variable domain is DAGVTQSPTHLIKTRGQQVTLRCSPKSGHDTVSWYQQALGQGPQFIFQYYEEEERQRGNFPDRFSGHQFPNYSSELNVNALLLGDSALYLCASSLRDRPDGADTQYFGPGTRLTVL.

The chain uses TRBV16 and TRBJ1-4; D is unclear. Trimming cost V 0 bases and J 5 bases, with 10 bases left between them. Germline assignment: CDR1 KGHSY and CDR2 FQNENV. The CDR3 contains 15 residues. The CDR3, as DNA: TGTGCCAGCAGCCAATCGAGCCAGCCCAATGAAAAACTGTTTTTT. Encoded protein: CASSQSSQPNEKLFF.

The V and J genes are TRBV29-1 and TRBJ2-3; D assignment may be TRBD1 or TRBD2 (6 bases each). CDR3 size: 15 residues. CDR1 SQVTM and CDR2 ANQGSEA come from the germline V gene. V was trimmed by 1 base and J by 5 bases, leaving 16 bases between them. The chain's CDR3 is CSVEGGPGARDTQYF. The CDR3 DNA sequence: TGCAGCGTTGAAGGGGGACCGGGGGCGAGAGATACGCAGTATTTT.

This chain connects TRBV7-2 to TRBJ2-7; D ambiguous. With 1 base removed from V and 2 bases from J, the gap between germline ends came to 9 bases. There are 14 residues in the CDR3. CDR1 is SGHTA and CDR2 is FQGNSA in the germline V gene. The CDR3 loop reads CASSLVSRTYEQYF. CDR3 DNA sequence: TGTGCCAGCAGCTTAGTTAGCCGGACCTACGAGCAGTACTTC.

The chain has TRBV2 and TRBJ1-5; D remains unclear. The CDR3 loop spans 19 amino acids. V dropped 6 bases and J dropped 0 bases, with 24 bases sitting between them. From germline, CDR1 is SNHLY and CDR2 FYNNEI. This chain's CDR3 is CASSPRWPNGKNSNQPQHF. The CDR3 coding sequence is TGTGCCAGCAGCCCCCGGTGGCCCAACGGCAAAAATAGCAATCAGCCCCAGCATTTT.